This T cell receptor (beta chain) is drawn from a study of spatial heterogeneity in lung cancer (dated by TCRdb to 2018 to 2020). Describing the broader study: More beta-chain than alpha-chain transcripts were consistently detected, likely reflecting higher beta-chain transcript abundance. In the raw uncorrected reads, each unique combination of TCR and UMI appeared on average more than ten times. In non-small cell lung cancer, the study made a quantitative comparison of TCR alpha and beta repertoires among multiple tumor regions, matched nontumor lung and blood. Nonsynonymous mutation counts, determined by whole-exome sequencing of tumor tissue, were related to TCR repertoire features. At surgery, 220 tumor regions, almost 65 matched nontumor lung samples and fewer than 60 PBMC samples were TCR-sequenced for both alpha and beta chains. The study at large found these results: Additional single-cell paired TCR alpha and beta sequencing was considered necessary to confirm, at a functional level, the hypothesis that regional TCRs recognize regional mutations.

What the time point label conveys for this sample: sample taken at primary tumor resection. Samples were obtained from over 70 patients with early-stage, untreated non-small cell lung cancer from the lung TRACERx cohort. TCR sequencing used whole RNA extracted from tumor and nontumor lung tissue, or from cryopreserved PBMC samples, without cell sorting. A patient was chosen for TCR sequencing only when enough RNA was available from at least two tumor regions. A lung pathologist reviewed the tumor and adjacent nontumor lung specimens before the specimens were selected. Receptors were amplified or captured by 5' RACE. The listed sequencing device is NextSeq 500. The TCR library protocol attached a unique molecular identifier to each TCR cDNA molecule to allow correction of PCR and sequencing errors. The published analysis was carried out like this. TCR identification, UMI-based error correction and CDR3 extraction were performed with Decombinator tools. Expanded TCRs were defined as those above a frequency of 2 per 1,000, corresponding to the top 1% of the tumor frequency distribution. Renyi diversity was computed with the R vegan package after each repertoire had been subsampled 100 times to 5,000 TCRs. To build CDR3 similarity networks, amino acid triplet string-kernel similarity was used, and CDR3s were connected when their pairwise similarity was above 0.82. TCRdb reprocessed the public reads (quality trimming at Q25 with fastp, clone calling with MiXCR) and kept in-frame beta chains. Merged by CDR3 protein, the rows form single entries marked with the most common genes and DNA. These V and J calls originate from TCRdb's pipeline instead of the authors' own analysis. Within this sample are 1,500 to 2,000 distinct CDR3 sequences, with roughly 23% of them counted one time only. Approximately 15% of the sample rests with the top ten.

Based on its abundance in the sample, this clonotype is medium-sized (0.01 to 0.1%). This receptor's antigen is unknown. Base-call qualities are not available, and no considerably larger clone is one nucleotide away. This specimen was normal lung tissue next to the tumor, taken at surgery. This receptor was obtained from a male donor with early-stage non-small cell lung cancer.

The DNA sequence follows: TGTGCCAGCAGCCAGGGACAGGGGACAGATACGCAGTATTTT. Its translation reads: CASSQGQGTDTQYF. The chain couples TRBV7-2 to TRBJ2-3; TRBD1 agrees with 10 junctional bases. The CDR3 goes from the cysteine to the phenylalanine over 14 residues. Of the read, only the CDR3 DNA is kept; its 42 bases are in frame from base 1. In the germline V gene, CDR1 corresponds to SGHTA and CDR2 to FQGNSA. Trimming takes 5 bases off V and 3 bases off J; junction bases not matched to a gene: 2.